This T cell receptor (beta chain) was identified in a study of cytomegalovirus exposure and HLA in healthy donors. The CDR3 spans 14 residues. Germline lookup yields CDR1 SGHAT and CDR2 FQNNGV. V trimming: 3 bases; J trimming: 1 base; junction bases outside the gene matches: 1. The PCR was carried out with 60 Vbeta primers and 13 Jbeta primers. Sequenced by immunoSEQ multiplex PCR; TCRdb stores in-frame clones only, minus some. There are 200,000 to 250,000 clones in the sample; roughly 80% occur only once, and about 0.23% lies in the top ten. Source material: PBMCs. The receptor was isolated from a girl aged 2-10 years in good health and CMV-seronegative. The chain links TRBV11-2 to TRBJ1-1; 8 bases match TRBD1. Here the CDR3 DNA reads TGTGCCAGCAGCTTTGACAGGGGGAACACTGAAGCTTTCTTT. Translating gives CASSFDRGNTEAFF.